This T cell receptor beta chain is from a study of blood T cell repertoires in COVID-19. Looking at the study overall: Samples representing acute and convalescent COVID-19 were sourced from the United States, Italy and Spain. Sources were T cells, B-cell-depleted T cells, or PBMCs; the material itself was cDNA or gDNA.

Only in-frame clones appear in the TCRdb table, and some are missing; sequencing was by immunoSEQ multiplex PCR. The table includes about 370,000 clones, roughly 86% detected once. Seattle patients were enrolled during active infection and followed longitudinally. This clone was counted only a few times. Germline V gene lookup returns CDR1 LNHNV and CDR2 YYDKDF (reference sequence). The CDR3 is 15 residues long. Trimming removed 0 bases from V and 5 bases from J; junction bases left unmatched: 6. This clonotype was obtained from a woman under 40 with COVID-19, enrolled during active disease. Input material: peripheral blood. The gene calls are TRBV15 and TRBJ2-5, with 7 bases matching TRBD2. The CDR3 sequence is CATSRDRGGSETQYF. The CDR3 DNA reads TGTGCCACCAGCAGAGATAGGGGCGGGAGTGAGACCCAGTACTTC.